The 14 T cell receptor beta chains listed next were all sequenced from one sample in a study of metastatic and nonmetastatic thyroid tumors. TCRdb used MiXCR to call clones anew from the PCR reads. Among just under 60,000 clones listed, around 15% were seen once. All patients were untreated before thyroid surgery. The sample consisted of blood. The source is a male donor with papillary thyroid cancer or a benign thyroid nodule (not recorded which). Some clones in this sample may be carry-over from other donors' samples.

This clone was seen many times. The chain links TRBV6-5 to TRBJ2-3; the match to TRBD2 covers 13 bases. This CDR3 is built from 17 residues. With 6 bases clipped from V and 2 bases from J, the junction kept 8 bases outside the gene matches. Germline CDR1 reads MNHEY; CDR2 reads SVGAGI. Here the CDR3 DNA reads TGTGCCAGCAGCTCAATACTAGCGGGAGGGGTCACAGATACGCAGTATTTT. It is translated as CASSSILAGGVTDTQYF.

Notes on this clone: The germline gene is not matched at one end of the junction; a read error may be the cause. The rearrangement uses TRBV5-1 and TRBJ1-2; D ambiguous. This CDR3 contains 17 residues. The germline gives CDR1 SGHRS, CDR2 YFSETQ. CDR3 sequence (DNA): TGCGTCAGCAGCTTGGCGGTGGGCAGCGACTATAGCTATGGCTACACCTTC. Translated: CVSSLAVGSDYSYGYTF.

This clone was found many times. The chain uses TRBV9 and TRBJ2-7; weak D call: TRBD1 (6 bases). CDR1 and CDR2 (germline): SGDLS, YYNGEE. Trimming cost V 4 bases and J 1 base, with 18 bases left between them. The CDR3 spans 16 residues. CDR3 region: CASSTHPQDSSYEQYF. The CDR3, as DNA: TGTGCCAGCAGCACCCACCCCCAGGACAGTTCCTACGAGCAGTACTTC.

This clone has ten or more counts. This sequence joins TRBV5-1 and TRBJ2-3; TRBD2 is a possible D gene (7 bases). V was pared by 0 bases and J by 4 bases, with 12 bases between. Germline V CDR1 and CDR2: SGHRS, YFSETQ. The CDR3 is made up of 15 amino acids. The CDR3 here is CASSLVAGAADTQYF. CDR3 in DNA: TGCGCCAGCAGCTTGGTGGCGGGGGCGGCAGATACGCAGTATTTT.

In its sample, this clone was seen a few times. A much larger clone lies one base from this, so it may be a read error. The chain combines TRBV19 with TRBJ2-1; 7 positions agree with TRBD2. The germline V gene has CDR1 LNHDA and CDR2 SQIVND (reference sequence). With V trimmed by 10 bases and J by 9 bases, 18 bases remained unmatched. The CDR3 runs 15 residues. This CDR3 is CAITQDSGPSGEQFF. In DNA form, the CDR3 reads TGTGCCATTACCCAGGATAGCGGGCCGAGTGGTGAGCAGTTCTTC.

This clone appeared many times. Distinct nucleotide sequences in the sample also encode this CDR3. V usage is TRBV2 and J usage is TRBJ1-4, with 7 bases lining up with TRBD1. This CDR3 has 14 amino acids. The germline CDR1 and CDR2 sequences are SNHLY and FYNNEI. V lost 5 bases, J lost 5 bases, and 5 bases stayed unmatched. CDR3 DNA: TGTGCCAGCAGTTCCGGGACAGACAATGAAAAACTGTTTTTT. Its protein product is CASSSGTDNEKLFF.

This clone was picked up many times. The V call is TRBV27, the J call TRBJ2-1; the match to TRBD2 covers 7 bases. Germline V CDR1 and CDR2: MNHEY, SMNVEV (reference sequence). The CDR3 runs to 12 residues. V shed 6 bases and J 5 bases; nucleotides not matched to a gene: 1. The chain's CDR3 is CASSGTNNEQFF. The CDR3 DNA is TGTGCCAGCAGCGGGACTAACAATGAGCAGTTCTTC.

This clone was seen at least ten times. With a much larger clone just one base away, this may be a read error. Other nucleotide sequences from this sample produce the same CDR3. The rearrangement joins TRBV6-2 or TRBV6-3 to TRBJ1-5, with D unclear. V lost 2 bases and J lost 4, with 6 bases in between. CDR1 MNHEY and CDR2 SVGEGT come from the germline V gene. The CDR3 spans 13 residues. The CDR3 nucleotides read TGTGCCAGCAGTTACGGAGGAAATCAGCCCCAGCATTTT. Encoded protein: CASSYGGNQPQHF.

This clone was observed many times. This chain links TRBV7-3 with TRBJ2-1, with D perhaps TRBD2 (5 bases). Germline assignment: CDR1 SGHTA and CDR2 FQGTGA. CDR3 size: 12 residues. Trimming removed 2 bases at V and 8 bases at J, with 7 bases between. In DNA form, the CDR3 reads TGTGCCAGCAGCTTAGAGGGTCATGAGCAGTTCTTC. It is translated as CASSLEGHEQFF.

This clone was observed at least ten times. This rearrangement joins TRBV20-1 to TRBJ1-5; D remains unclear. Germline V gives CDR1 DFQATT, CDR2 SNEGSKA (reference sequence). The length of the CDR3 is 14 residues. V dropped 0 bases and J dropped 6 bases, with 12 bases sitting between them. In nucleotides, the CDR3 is TGCAGTGCTAGAGAACCTGGGGTAGGTCAGCCCCAGCATTTT. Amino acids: CSAREPGVGQPQHF.

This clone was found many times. The CDR3 spells CAWSVDRRGYEQYV. CDR3 in DNA: TGTGCCTGGAGTGTGGACAGACGGGGCTACGAGCAGTACGTC. This rearrangement joins TRBV30 to TRBJ2-7; a weak D match, TRBD1 (6 bases). The V end was cut by 0 bases, the J end by 3 bases, with 12 bases between. The CDR3 totals 14 residues. Germline V lookup: CDR1 GTSNPN, CDR2 SVGIG (reference sequence).

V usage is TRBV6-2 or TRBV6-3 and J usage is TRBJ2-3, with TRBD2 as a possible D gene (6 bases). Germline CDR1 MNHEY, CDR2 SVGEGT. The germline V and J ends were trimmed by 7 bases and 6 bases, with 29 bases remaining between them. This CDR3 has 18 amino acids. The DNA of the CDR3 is TGTGCCAGCATTTATGCCCAGACATCGGTACTAGCCGATGATACGCAGTATTTT. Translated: CASIYAQTSVLADDTQYF.

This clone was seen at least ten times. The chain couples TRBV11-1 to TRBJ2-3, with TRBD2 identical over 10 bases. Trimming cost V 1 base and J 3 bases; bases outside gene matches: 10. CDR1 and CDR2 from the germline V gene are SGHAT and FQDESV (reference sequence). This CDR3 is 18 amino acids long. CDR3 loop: CASSLVFLAGEFTDTQYF. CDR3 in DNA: TGTGCCAGCAGCTTAGTATTTCTAGCGGGAGAGTTTACAGATACGCAGTATTTT.

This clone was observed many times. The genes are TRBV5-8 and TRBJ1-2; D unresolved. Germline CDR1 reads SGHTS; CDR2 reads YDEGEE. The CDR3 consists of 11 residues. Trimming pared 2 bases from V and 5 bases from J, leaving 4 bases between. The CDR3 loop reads CASSFSYGYTF. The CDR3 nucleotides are TGTGCCAGCAGCTTCTCGTATGGCTACACCTTC.